The 8 T cell receptor beta chains presented below share a single source sample, sequenced in a study of long-term antiretroviral therapy in people with HIV. Running of the v3.0 immunoSEQ assay took place at survey level. Assay: immunoSEQ multiplex PCR; the TCRdb copy retains only in-frame clones and omits some. The table has 30,000 or so clones, roughly 98% seen once; the top ten hold around 1.8%. Material: unsorted PBMCs, obtained 7.6 years after starting antiretroviral therapy. These receptors were taken from a man aged 25-45 years with HIV.

The rearrangement uses TRBV21-1 and TRBJ2-3; the D segment call TRBD2 is taken from the table without a DNA check. TRBV21-1 is flagged as a pseudogene. The CDR3 covers 13 residues. CDR3 residues: CARDLLFTDTQYF. The CDR3, as DNA: TGTGCCAGAGACCTACTATTCACAGATACGCAGTATTTT.

The chain couples TRBV2 to TRBJ1-2; 8 bases align to TRBD1. CDR1 and CDR2 from the germline V gene are SNHLY and FYNNEI. The CDR3 consists of 14 residues. V shed 6 bases, J shed 4 bases, and the junction held 7 bases outside the gene matches. CDR3 region: CASRAGTGSYGYTF. The CDR3 nucleotides are TGTGCCAGCAGGGCCGGGACAGGATCCTATGGCTACACCTTC.

By share, this clone counts as large. The CDR3 sequence: CASSQGGAGNTIYF. The CDR3, as DNA: TGCGCCAGCAGCCAAGGGGGGGCTGGAAACACCATATATTTT. The rearrangement links TRBV4-3 to TRBJ1-3; possibly TRBD1 for D (5 bases). This CDR3 has 14 residues. Germline loops: CDR1 LGHNA, CDR2 YSLEER. V shed 1 base and J shed 2 bases, with 6 bases lying between them.

The chain links TRBV7-2 to TRBJ1-2; a possible D gene is TRBD1 (6 bases). The CDR3 consists of 16 residues. Germline V lookup: CDR1 SGHTA, CDR2 FQGNSA. Trimming pared 6 bases from V and 3 bases from J, leaving 20 bases between. CDR3 protein: CASSLRGTEEDYGYTF. CDR3 nucleotides: TGTGCCAGCAGTCTCAGGGGAACCGAGGAGGACTATGGCTACACCTTC.

The chain has TRBV7-2 and TRBJ1-5; D is possibly TRBD1 (5 bases). This CDR3 is 13 amino acids long. The germline V gene has CDR1 SGHTA and CDR2 FQGNSA. The V end was cut by 3 bases, the J end by 8 bases, with 11 bases between. The CDR3 sequence is CASSLQGREPQHF. The CDR3 nucleotides are TGTGCCAGCAGCTTGCAGGGTCGGGAGCCCCAGCATTTT.

The J gene is TRBJ2-7, the V gene TRBV4-3; 7 bases align to TRBD2. Germline lookup yields CDR1 LGHNA and CDR2 YSLEER. The CDR3 extends over 17 amino acids. Unmatched junction bases numbered 9, after V lost 1 base and J lost 0 bases. The CDR3 loop reads CASSQGGGGWGSYEQYF. The CDR3 DNA follows: TGCGCCAGCAGCCAAGGGGGCGGGGGATGGGGCTCCTACGAGCAGTACTTC.

The genes are TRBV18 and TRBJ2-7; D not resolved. This CDR3 region has 15 residues. Germline lookup yields CDR1 KGHSH and CDR2 LQKENI. V was pared by 0 bases and J by 5 bases, with 14 bases between. CDR3 coding DNA: TGTGCCAGCTCACCACCGGGGTGGGCGGCCGACGAGCAGTACTTC. Translating it yields CASSPPGWAADEQYF.

This clone has just one count. This chain uses TRBV6-6 with TRBJ2-7, with a tentative D call TRBD1 (5 bases). Trimming cost V 6 bases and J 1 base, with 10 bases left between them. This CDR3 has 13 amino acids. Germline V gene sequence: CDR1 MNHNY, CDR2 SVGAGI (reference sequence). The CDR3 loop reads CASSPGQSYEQYF. CDR3 bases: TGTGCCAGCAGCCCCGGACAATCCTACGAGCAGTACTTC.